These 21 T cell receptor beta chains were sequenced from one sample in a study of shared clonotypes between healthy human individuals. Here immunoSEQ multiplex PCR was the method, and the copy in TCRdb shows in-frame clones only, minus some. The sample lists about 2.1 million clones, about 94% occurring once. It was CD45RO-negative cells, positively selected for CCR7, that made up naive CD8 cells, with terminally differentiated effector memory CD45RA+ cells excluded. Sequences were obtained from naive CD8+ T cells from PBMCs. These receptors all come from a young man in good health. Some clones in this sample may be carry-over from other donors' samples.

The chain links TRBV2 to TRBJ2-1; TRBD2 agrees at 7 bases. The CDR3 covers 18 residues. The junction had 21 bases not matched to a gene; V was cut back by 8 bases and J by 5 bases. Germline loops: CDR1 SNHLY, CDR2 FYNNEI. The chain's CDR3 is CASHTLFSSGPPDNEQFF. DNA for the CDR3: TGTGCCAGCCATACTTTATTCTCTAGCGGCCCCCCCGACAATGAGCAGTTCTTC. The whole variable domain, remainder taken from reference TRBV2 and TRBJ2-1, is EPEVTQTPSHQVTQMGQEVILRCVPISNHLYFYWYRQILGQKVEFLVSFYNNEISEKSEIFDDQFSVERPDGSNFTLKIRSTKLEDSAMYFCASHTLFSSGPPDNEQFFGPGTRLTVL.

V gene TRBV19 combines with J gene TRBJ2-7; 9 nucleotides align to TRBD1. The CDR3 runs to 15 residues. The junction had 6 bases not matched to a gene; V was cut back by 5 bases and J by 1 base. The germline V gene has CDR1 LNHDA and CDR2 SQIVND (reference sequence). The CDR3 loop reads CASSATGGWSYEQYF. Here the CDR3 DNA reads TGTGCCAGTAGTGCGACAGGGGGATGGTCCTACGAGCAGTACTTC.

This chain links TRBV27 with TRBJ2-7, with 8 bases matching TRBD2. J lost 4 bases, V lost 6 bases, and 11 bases had no gene match. From germline, CDR1 is MNHEY and CDR2 SMNVEV (reference sequence). This CDR3 is built from 15 residues. CDR3 sequence reads: CASSPRGGRAYEQYF. CDR3 in DNA: TGTGCCAGCAGCCCCCGGGGGGGGAGAGCTTACGAGCAGTACTTC.

V and J are TRBV27 and TRBJ2-1; no firm D call. The V gene's germline CDR1 is MNHEY and CDR2 SMNVEV (reference sequence). Deletions cut 3 bases from V and 4 bases from J, with 16 bases between. The length of the CDR3 is 16 residues. As DNA, the CDR3 is TGTGCCAGCAGTTTCGGCCAACACCCGAATTACAATGAGCAGTTCTTC. It codes for CASSFGQHPNYNEQFF.

This chain joins TRBV2 and TRBJ2-1; a weak D match, TRBD1 (5 bases). Looked up from germline, CDR1 is SNHLY and CDR2 is FYNNEI. The V gene lost 1 base and the J gene lost 1 base, with 14 bases spanning the gap. CDR3 length equals 17 residues. As DNA, the CDR3 is TGTGCCAGCAGTGAAGTGAAGGGGCCTAGTTCCTACAATGAGCAGTTCTTC. Residues: CASSEVKGPSSYNEQFF.

The chain has TRBV12-5 and TRBJ1-1, with D possibly TRBD1 on 5 matching bases. The CDR3 is 13 amino acids. CDR1 and CDR2 from the germline V gene are LGHNT and FRNRAP. The germline V and J ends were trimmed by 1 base and 6 bases, with 9 bases remaining between them. The CDR3 nucleotides read TGTGCTAGTGGTTTGGGGGGGGAGTCTGAAGCTTTCTTT. Amino acid sequence: CASGLGGESEAFF.

A word on this clone: The same CDR3 can be traced to other DNA sequences in this sample. V gene TRBV6-5 combines with J gene TRBJ1-2; TRBD1 matches 7 bases. Germline V lookup: CDR1 MNHEY, CDR2 SVGAGI. The trim removed 0 bases at V and 5 bases at J, leaving 3 bases unmatched. The CDR3 extends over 14 amino acids. This chain's CDR3 is CASSYSQGGYGYTF. In nucleotides, the CDR3 is TGTGCCAGCAGTTACTCGCAGGGGGGATATGGCTACACCTTC.

This clone was observed once. The V gene is TRBV7-9, the J gene TRBJ2-5; 7 nucleotides match TRBD2. Germline CDR1 reads SEHNR; CDR2 reads FQNEAQ (reference sequence). The CDR3 extends over 14 amino acids. The junction had 9 bases not matched to a gene; V was cut back by 6 bases and J by 5 bases. For the CDR3, the DNA is TGTGCCAGCAGTCCCGCGCGGGGGTGGGAGACCCAGTACTTC. Protein product: CASSPARGWETQYF.

This clone showed up just once. The rearrangement uses TRBV28 and TRBJ1-5; a weak D match, TRBD1 (5 bases). The length of the CDR3 is 15 residues. Per germline, CDR1 MDHEN and CDR2 SYDVKM. V shed 3 bases and J shed 9 bases, with 18 bases lying between them. This CDR3 is CASSLYRDVRLPQHF. The CDR3 region has the DNA TGTGCCAGCAGTTTGTACCGGGACGTAAGGCTGCCCCAGCATTTT.

This clone was counted a single time. The chain recombines TRBV7-9 with TRBJ2-1; 11 nucleotides align to TRBD1. This CDR3 comprises 14 residues. Losses at the gene ends were 5 bases for V and 8 bases for J; bases not matched to a gene: 5. Germline-derived CDR1 and CDR2 are SEHNR and FQNEAQ (reference sequence). Here the CDR3 reads CASSTGQGADEQFF. CDR3 bases: TGTGCCAGCAGCACCGGACAGGGGGCTGATGAGCAGTTCTTC.

V usage is TRBV4-3 and J usage is TRBJ2-1; the D gene is possibly TRBD2 (6 bases). The CDR3 totals 17 residues. Trimming took 2 bases from V and 7 from J, leaving 21 bases between them. CDR1 and CDR2 from the germline V gene are LGHNA and YSLEER. CDR3 nucleotide sequence: TGCGCCAGCAGCCAATGGCCCTCTAGCGAGAAGGGTAATGAGCAGTTCTTC. This gives the protein CASSQWPSSEKGNEQFF.

The chain has TRBV10-3 and TRBJ2-7; 9 bases are shared with TRBD2. Germline CDR1 and CDR2: ENHRY and SYGVKD. CDR3 length equals 19 residues. The V gene end was trimmed by 2 bases and the J gene end by 6 bases; junction bases not matched to a gene: 20. CDR3 sequence (DNA): TGTGCCATCAGTGAGGGGTCCGGTGGAGCGGGAGGCCCTCGGGGCGAGCAGTACTTC. Translating it yields CAISEGSGGAGGPRGEQYF.

The chain links TRBV5-6 to TRBJ2-5; TRBD2 matches 7 bases. This CDR3 has 16 residues. V shed 1 base and J 1 base; nucleotides not matched to a gene: 7. Germline CDR1 is SGHDT and CDR2 is YYEEEE. CDR3 nucleotides: TGTGCCAGCAGCTTGTATCGGCTAGCGGTCCAAGAGACCCAGTACTTC. It codes for CASSLYRLAVQETQYF.

The rearrangement links TRBV18 to TRBJ2-3, with 7 nucleotides matching TRBD1. The junction had 9 bases not matched to a gene; V was cut back by 2 bases and J by 1 base. Germline V gene sequence: CDR1 KGHSH, CDR2 LQKENI. This CDR3 region has 17 residues. The CDR3, as DNA: TGTGCCAGCTCACCAAATGACAGGGTTCGCCGCACAGATACGCAGTATTTT. Translated, it gives CASSPNDRVRRTDTQYF.

The chain has TRBV4-3 and TRBJ1-2; D gene uncertain. Trimming left V 0 bases short and J 7 bases short, with 6 bases between. CDR3 length equals 12 residues. Germline loops: CDR1 LGHNA, CDR2 YSLEER. The CDR3 coding sequence is TGCGCCAGCAGCCAAGATTGGGGTGGCTACACCTTC. Its translation is CASSQDWGGYTF.

This chain links TRBV19 with TRBJ1-1; perhaps TRBD1 as D (6 bases). V was cut by 5 bases and J by 7 bases, with 11 bases left in between. The CDR3 sequence is 12 residues long. The germline V gene has CDR1 LNHDA and CDR2 SQIVND (reference sequence). CDR3 DNA sequence: TGTGCCAGTAGTCCGGGACATTTTGAAGCTTTCTTT. It is translated as CASSPGHFEAFF.

This chain links TRBV28 with TRBJ2-5, with D perhaps assigned TRBD1 or TRBD2 (5 bases each). V shed 2 bases and J shed 11 bases, with 15 bases lying between them. Germline V CDR1 and CDR2: MDHEN, SYDVKM. The CDR3 has 13 residues. This CDR3 is CASSLPGIREQYF. CDR3 coding DNA: TGTGCCAGCAGTTTACCAGGGATAAGGGAGCAGTACTTC.

This chain connects TRBV7-6 to TRBJ2-7; perhaps D is TRBD1 or TRBD2 (5 bases each). The CDR3 has 15 amino acids. The V gene lost 5 bases and the J gene lost 0 bases, with 14 bases spanning the gap. Germline values: CDR1 SGHVS, CDR2 FNYEAQ. As DNA, the CDR3 is TGTGCCAGCAGCCCGGGGCCAGGGTACTCCTACGAGCAGTACTTC. Its translation is CASSPGPGYSYEQYF.

Only one count was recorded for this clone. Other DNA sequences in this sample translate to the same CDR3. The CDR3 spells CASSLRQGGEKLFF. The CDR3 DNA sequence: TGTGCCAGCAGTTTAAGACAGGGTGGGGAAAAACTGTTTTTT. The gene calls are TRBV27 and TRBJ1-4; 7 nucleotides line up with TRBD1. Germline V gene sequence: CDR1 MNHEY, CDR2 SMNVEV (reference sequence). The CDR3 is 14 amino acids. With 2 bases clipped from V and 8 bases from J, the junction kept 5 bases outside the gene matches.

In nucleotides, the CDR3 is TGCAGCGTTGACAGGGGAAATGGCTACACCTTC. Encoded protein: CSVDRGNGYTF. This chain connects TRBV29-1 to TRBJ1-2, with a weak D call TRBD1 (6 bases). V lost 3 bases and J lost 6, with 8 bases in between. Per the germline V gene, CDR1 is SQVTM and CDR2 is ANQGSEA. The CDR3 length is 11 residues.

The chain joins TRBV28 to TRBJ2-7; perhaps TRBD1 as D (6 bases). The CDR3 length is 14 residues. V dropped 5 bases and J dropped 0 bases, with 11 bases sitting between them. Germline loops: CDR1 MDHEN, CDR2 SYDVKM. CDR3 in amino acids: CASSVLQGSYEQYF. DNA for the CDR3: TGTGCCAGCAGTGTCTTACAGGGCTCCTACGAGCAGTACTTC.